These 29 T cell receptor beta chains originate from one sample sequenced in a study of blood T cell repertoires in COVID-19. This table comes from immunoSEQ multiplex PCR, and its TCRdb copy is limited to in-frame clones, with some not included. The data show about 200,000 clones, roughly nine tenths seen once. Sequenced sample: PBMCs or T cells enriched from blood (not recorded which). The receptors here all came from a woman in her twenties or thirties who had recovered from COVID-19.

This clone came up once. The CDR3 bases are TGCGCCAGCAGCCAAGAGGAAGGGGGGGGCTATAATTCACCCCTCCACTTT. This gives the protein CASSQEEGGGYNSPLHF. This rearrangement joins TRBV4-3 to TRBJ1-6; D is possibly TRBD1 (6 bases). Trimming stripped 0 bases from V and 3 bases from J, with 12 bases between. CDR1 LGHNA and CDR2 YSLEER come from the germline V gene. The length of the CDR3 is 17 residues.

The chain has TRBV3-1 (or the pseudogene TRBV3-2) and TRBJ1-6, with 7 bases lining up with TRBD1. CDR1 and CDR2 (germline): LGHDT, YNNKEL (reference sequence). V gave up 0 bases and J gave up 0 bases; unmatched junction bases: 5. The CDR3 totals 18 residues. The CDR3 reads CASSQDLDRSSYNSPLHF. CDR3 nucleotides: TGTGCCAGCAGCCAAGATTTGGACAGGAGCTCCTATAATTCACCCCTCCACTTT.

The rearrangement links TRBV6-4 to TRBJ1-2, with a weak D call TRBD1 (5 bases). The CDR3 consists of 17 residues. V was cut by 0 bases and J by 4 bases, with 18 bases left in between. In germline, CDR1 is MRHNA, CDR2 SNTAGT. The CDR3 is CASSDSFSPGHFYGYTF. Here the CDR3 DNA reads TGTGCCAGCAGTGACTCGTTCTCTCCAGGGCACTTCTATGGCTACACCTTC.

The rearrangement uses TRBV6-2 or TRBV6-3 and TRBJ2-7; 9 bases map to TRBD1. The CDR3 runs 17 residues. Germline V CDR1 and CDR2: MNHEY, SVGEGT. V gave up 5 bases and J gave up 0 bases; unmatched junction bases: 11. In DNA, the CDR3 is TGTGCCAGCAGTCGTTCCGGGACAGGGACGACCTCCTACGAGCAGTACTTC. Amino acid sequence: CASSRSGTGTTSYEQYF.

CDR3 loop: CSASQRGVRYSYEQYF. Here the CDR3 DNA reads TGCAGTGCTAGTCAGCGGGGAGTCCGGTATTCCTACGAGCAGTACTTC. V and J are TRBV20-1 and TRBJ2-7; the match to TRBD2 covers 7 bases. Germline lookup yields CDR1 DFQATT and CDR2 SNEGSKA (reference sequence). V shed 3 bases, J shed 1 base, and the junction held 12 bases outside the gene matches. This CDR3 is built from 16 residues.

The chain has TRBV9 and TRBJ2-7; D might be TRBD2 (6 bases). The CDR3 spans 16 residues. V was clipped by 0 bases and J by 0 bases, with 13 bases between them. CDR1 and CDR2 (germline): SGDLS, YYNGEE. The CDR3 protein is CASSVGVRGPSYEQYF. CDR3 nucleotides: TGTGCCAGCAGCGTAGGGGTGCGGGGCCCCTCCTACGAGCAGTACTTC.

The chain recombines TRBV25-1 with TRBJ2-2; D is possibly TRBD1 (6 bases). This CDR3 is 12 amino acids long. CDR1 and CDR2 (germline): MGHDK, SYGVNS. Deletions cut 5 bases from V and 5 bases from J, with 6 bases between. CDR3 DNA: TGTGCCAGCAGTAGGGGGACCGGGGAGCTGTTTTTT. Translation: CASSRGTGELFF.

The chain employs TRBV18 and TRBJ1-1; a weak D match, TRBD1 (5 bases). Trimming pared 3 bases from V and 6 bases from J, leaving 14 bases between. The CDR3 contains 14 residues. Looked up from germline, CDR1 is KGHSH and CDR2 is LQKENI. In DNA form, the CDR3 reads TGTGCCAGCTCACCGCAGGGTTCGTCGGCTGAAGCTTTCTTT. It yields the protein CASSPQGSSAEAFF.

This clone has more than one count but fewer than ten. The genes are TRBV30 and TRBJ1-4, with D unclear. Per germline, CDR1 GTSNPN and CDR2 SVGIG (reference sequence). Trimming took 2 bases from V and 8 from J, leaving 24 bases between them. This CDR3 has 17 residues. Here the CDR3 DNA reads TGTGCCTGGAGTATTGTTCTTGCGACAATTGAGCGGGAAAAACTGTTTTTT. Translation: CAWSIVLATIEREKLFF. The whole variable domain, filled in from reference TRBV30 and TRBJ1-4, reads SQTIHQWPATLVQPVGSPLSLECTVEGTSNPNLYWYRQAAGRGLQLLFYSVGIGQISSEVPQNLSASRPQDRQFILSSKKLLLSDSGFYLCAWSIVLATIEREKLFFGSGTQLSVL.

This chain connects TRBV9 to TRBJ1-5, with D possibly being TRBD1 (6 bases). Germline loops: CDR1 SGDLS, CDR2 YYNGEE. Trimming shortened V by 2 bases and J by 0 bases, and 9 bases separated the two germline ends. This CDR3 is built from 15 residues. CDR3 in amino acids: CASSVSDSSNQPQHF. The CDR3 DNA follows: TGTGCCAGCAGCGTTTCGGACAGTAGCAATCAGCCCCAGCATTTT.

This chain links TRBV19 with TRBJ1-3; D possibly corresponds to TRBD1 (6 bases). Germline V gene sequence: CDR1 LNHDA, CDR2 SQIVND (reference sequence). The germline V and J ends were trimmed by 3 bases and 3 bases, with 18 bases remaining between them. The CDR3 covers 17 residues. As DNA, the CDR3 is TGTGCCAGTAGTATCCTGAGTTACAGGGCAGGTGGAAACACCATATATTTT. This gives the protein CASSILSYRAGGNTIYF.

This chain uses TRBV4-1 with TRBJ1-5, with 12 nucleotides matching TRBD1. The CDR3 contains 18 residues. From germline, CDR1 is MGHRA and CDR2 YSYEKL. The V segment lost 1 base and the J segment 2 bases; nucleotides outside the gene matches: 6. This CDR3 is CASSQGDRGLPGNQPQHF. The CDR3 nucleotides are TGCGCCAGCAGCCAAGGGGACAGGGGGCTCCCTGGCAATCAGCCCCAGCATTTT.

V is TRBV19 and J is TRBJ2-3; TRBD2 might be the D (6 bases). The ends were cut back, 3 bases at V and 6 bases at J, with 25 bases in the middle. Germline CDR1 is LNHDA and CDR2 is SQIVND (reference sequence). The CDR3 covers 18 residues. CDR3 sequence reads: CASSMGERLVRYSDTQYF. CDR3 sequence (DNA): TGTGCCAGTAGTATGGGGGAACGACTAGTGAGATACAGCGATACGCAGTATTTT.

The genes are TRBV5-1 and TRBJ2-2, with D tentatively TRBD2 (7 bases). The CDR3 spans 17 residues. The germline CDR1 and CDR2 sequences are SGHRS and YFSETQ. V dropped 3 bases and J dropped 4 bases, with 19 bases sitting between them. The CDR3 DNA sequence: TGCGCCAGCAGCTCTCCCACGGGGGGCAAGATCACCGGGGAGCTGTTTTTT. Translation: CASSSPTGGKITGELFF.

The chain employs TRBV21-1 and TRBJ1-2; the table calls TRBD1, which could not be checked here. TRBV21-1 is shown as a pseudogene. The CDR3 totals 17 residues. DNA of the CDR3: TGTGCCAGCAGCATCCCTTGGAAGCAGGCATTCGGCTATGGCTACACCTTC. It codes for CASSIPWKQAFGYGYTF.

This chain uses TRBV9 with TRBJ1-2, with a possible D match to TRBD1 (6 bases). CDR3 length equals 14 residues. Trimming stripped 3 bases from V and 6 bases from J, with 15 bases between. The germline V gene encodes CDR1 SGDLS and CDR2 YYNGEE. The CDR3 DNA reads as TGTGCCAGCAGCGGCGCCGGGGGGCAGCATGGCTACACCTTC. It yields the protein CASSGAGGQHGYTF.

The V gene is TRBV4-1, the J gene TRBJ1-3, with D perhaps TRBD1 (5 bases). The CDR3 has 15 residues. Germline V gene sequence: CDR1 MGHRA, CDR2 YSYEKL. Trimming pared 4 bases from V and 4 bases from J, leaving 14 bases between. CDR3 sequence (DNA): TGCGCCAGCAGCCGAAGGCGGGACGAAGGAAACACCATATATTTT. It is translated as CASSRRRDEGNTIYF.

This clone was observed once. The chain is built from TRBV7-2 and TRBJ2-7, with D unclear. The CDR3 sequence is 13 residues long. Germline V gene lookup returns CDR1 SGHTA and CDR2 FQGNSA. V lost 3 bases and J 3 bases, leaving 9 bases between the germline ends. The CDR3 sequence is CASSFEISYEQYF. The CDR3 region has the DNA TGTGCCAGCAGCTTCGAGATTAGCTACGAGCAGTACTTC. The whole variable domain, remainder taken from reference TRBV7-2 and TRBJ2-7, is GAGVSQSPSNKVTEKGKDVELRCDPISGHTALYWYRQSLGQGLEFLIYFQGNSAPDKSGLPSDRFSAERTGGSVSTLTIQRTQQEDSAVYLCASSFEISYEQYFGPGTRLTVT.

This clone was seen just once. The CDR3 region is CASSLSGTGAFYYGYTF. Here the CDR3 DNA reads TGTGCCAGCAGCTTGTCCGGGACAGGGGCTTTCTACTATGGCTACACCTTC. V usage is TRBV5-8 and J usage is TRBJ1-2; TRBD1 agrees at 10 bases. Per the germline V gene, CDR1 is SGHTS and CDR2 is YDEGEE. Trimming took 1 base from V and 3 from J; bases not matched to a gene: 9. The CDR3 is 17 residues long.

The chain links TRBV4-3 to TRBJ2-1, with TRBD2 identical over 7 bases. Germline trimming cut 0 bases from V and 10 bases from J; bases unmatched to any gene: 15. From germline, CDR1 is LGHNA and CDR2 YSLEER. The CDR3 sequence is 17 residues long. CDR3 nucleotide sequence: TGCGCCAGCAGCCAAGAAATCCGGGACTACCCTCCCATCGAGCAGTTCTTC. It codes for CASSQEIRDYPPIEQFF.

The chain is built from TRBV6-5 and TRBJ1-2, with 7 bases that match TRBD1. The germline V gene has CDR1 MNHEY and CDR2 SVGAGI. This CDR3 comprises 14 residues. V gave up 8 bases and J gave up 0 bases; unmatched junction bases: 6. In nucleotides, the CDR3 is TGTGCCAGCGATACCGGGACAGCTAACTATGGCTACACCTTC. Translating it yields CASDTGTANYGYTF.

The chain recombines TRBV5-1 with TRBJ1-2; D possibly corresponds to TRBD1 (5 bases). Deletions cut 4 bases from V and 5 bases from J, with 9 bases between. Per germline, CDR1 SGHRS and CDR2 YFSETQ. The CDR3 length is 12 residues. The DNA of the CDR3 is TGCGCCAGCAGCCCGGACATGTATGGCTACACCTTC. It encodes CASSPDMYGYTF.

The chain couples TRBV3-1 (or the pseudogene TRBV3-2) to TRBJ2-1; perhaps TRBD2 as D (5 bases). This CDR3 spans 15 amino acids. The V end lost 5 bases, the J end lost 6 bases, and 17 bases lay between the germline ends. Germline V CDR1 and CDR2: LGHDT, YNNKEL (reference sequence). The CDR3 nucleotides read TGTGCCAGCAGCTTGGACTCCTCGCCCTTCAATGAGCAGTTCTTC. This gives the protein CASSLDSSPFNEQFF.

This clone has only one observation. The CDR3 is CASSKKTGAFSTEAFF. Written as DNA, the CDR3 is TGTGCCAGCAGCAAAAAGACAGGCGCATTTTCCACTGAAGCTTTCTTT. The chain recombines TRBV21-1 with TRBJ1-1; TRBD1, the table's D call, lacks a check against the DNA. TRBV21-1 is shown as a pseudogene. This CDR3 has 16 residues.

V usage is TRBV29-1 and J usage is TRBJ1-1, with a tentative D call TRBD1 (5 bases). The CDR3 loop spans 11 amino acids. The V gene lost 7 bases and the J gene lost 5 bases, with 11 bases spanning the gap. Germline V gene data show CDR1 as SQVTM and CDR2 as ANQGSEA. The CDR3 DNA follows: TGCAGCGCAAGGAAGGGGACTGAAGCTTTCTTT. It encodes CSARKGTEAFF.

CDR3 protein: CASSPPRGDTDTQYF. CDR3 nucleotides: TGTGCCAGCAGCCCTCCTCGGGGGGACACAGATACGCAGTATTTT. V gene TRBV11-1 combines with J gene TRBJ2-3, with 7 bases lining up with TRBD2. CDR1 is SGHAT, CDR2 FQDESV, per germline (reference sequence). This CDR3 has 15 amino acids. V lost 5 bases, J lost 2 bases, and 7 bases stayed unmatched.

The chain has TRBV19 and TRBJ2-1, with D possibly TRBD2 on 5 matching bases. The CDR3 is 16 amino acids. Trimming cost V 2 bases and J 0 bases, with 11 bases left between them. The V gene's germline CDR1 is LNHDA and CDR2 SQIVND (reference sequence). The DNA of the CDR3 is TGTGCCAGTAGTATACTAGCCGAGATCTCCTACAATGAGCAGTTCTTC. Protein sequence: CASSILAEISYNEQFF.

CDR3 coding DNA: TGTGCCAGCAGTGAAAGGGCGGGGTTCTTGAATTCACCCCTCCACTTT. Protein product: CASSERAGFLNSPLHF. V usage is TRBV25-1 and J usage is TRBJ1-6; no clear D. Germline V gene data show CDR1 as MGHDK and CDR2 as SYGVNS. Trimming left V 2 bases short and J 7 bases short, with 15 bases between. The length of the CDR3 is 16 residues.

The chain combines TRBV6-1 with TRBJ2-7, with 7 bases fitting TRBD1. V shed 6 bases, J shed 3 bases, and the junction held 11 bases outside the gene matches. Per germline, CDR1 MNHNS and CDR2 SASEGT. This CDR3 has 15 amino acids. CDR3 amino acids: CASRGPGTENYEQYF. The CDR3 DNA sequence: TGTGCCAGCAGAGGCCCAGGGACAGAGAACTACGAGCAGTACTTC.